The entry that follows covers one T cell receptor beta chain sequence. How the authors handled the data: Estimated nucleated cell counts came from reference gene primer amplification. Clones were read by immunoSEQ multiplex PCR, and TCRdb kept only the in-frame ones, dropping some. V and J calls and clone size are those listed in that table; D and trimming were worked out from the DNA. The sample includes a few hundred thousand clones, roughly 87% of them seen just once. The data derive from a study of blood T cell repertoires in COVID-19. Study in general: There were acute and convalescent COVID-19 samples, and they came from the United States, Italy and Spain. Nucleic acid was either cDNA or gDNA, and it came from T cells, B-cell-depleted T cells, or PBMCs.

The CDR3 is 12 residues long. In germline, CDR1 is MDHEN, CDR2 SYDVKM. The V gene lost 5 bases and the J gene lost 4 bases, with 8 bases spanning the gap. The specimen sequenced was peripheral blood. The receptor's source is a woman in her 50s who had recovered from COVID-19. V is TRBV28 and J is TRBJ1-2; D gene ambiguous. The CDR3 reads CASSAVAYGYTF. CDR3 nucleotide sequence: TGTGCCAGCAGTGCAGTTGCCTATGGCTACACCTTC.